The entry that follows covers one TCR beta chain sequence. The sample belongs to a study of T cell changes during pregnancy in multiple sclerosis. Generated by immunoSEQ multiplex PCR, the TCRdb table keeps only in-frame clones and is missing some. The sample shows roughly 11,000 clones, approximately 80% of them seen only once. This CDR3 region has 15 residues. V was trimmed by 1 base and J by 6 bases, leaving 12 bases between them. Germline CDR1 and CDR2: SEHNR and FQNEAQ (reference sequence). This receptor was taken from a female donor in good health, enrolled as a control in a pregnancy study. This sequence joins TRBV7-9 and TRBJ1-4; a weak D match, TRBD1 (5 bases). This specimen consisted of CD8+ T cells from peripheral blood mononuclear cells, obtained after pregnancy. CDR3 in DNA: TGTGCCAGCAGCTTAGTGGTACGGGGGGATGAAAAACTGTTTTTT. Encoded protein: CASSLVVRGDEKLFF.